This T cell receptor (beta chain) derives from a study of early T cells in non-severe SARS-CoV-2 infection. V gave up 3 bases and J gave up 6 bases, with 13 bases separating them. CDR3 size: 14 residues. Germline V lookup: CDR1 LGHDT, CDR2 YNNKEL (reference sequence). In this sample, this clonotype turned up many times. From the 5' RACE reads, TCRdb called clonotypes with MiXCR, one entry per CDR3 protein. The sample yields around 25,000 distinct CDR3 sequences, 2.5% to 3.5% seen once. The sequence came from an adult who was a healthcare worker with PCR-confirmed SARS-CoV-2 infection or an uninfected control (not recorded which). Material: whole blood. The V gene is TRBV3-1, the J gene TRBJ2-3, with D tentatively TRBD1 (5 bases). CDR3 sequence: CASSQHGHGDTQYF. The CDR3 DNA reads as TGTGCCAGCAGCCAGCATGGACACGGGGATACGCAGTATTTT.